This entry concerns a single TCR beta chain. The antigen is unknown. Per the germline V gene, CDR1 is SGHNT and CDR2 is YYREEE (reference sequence). The CDR3 contains 16 residues. V was clipped by 4 bases and J by 11 bases; unmatched bases: 18. TCRB transcripts that were expressed got sequenced, as all of the isolated RNA had been reverse transcribed. Produced via immunoSEQ multiplex PCR; TCRdb's table is partial and in-frame only. This table holds roughly 160,000 clones, 6.5% to 10% found once. These data come from a study of beta chain features in type 1 diabetes. Study-wide results and caveats: TCRB CDR3 length was moderately but significantly reduced in all four CD4+ subsets of Type 1 diabetes patients.

The sequencing sample was made of central memory CD4+ T cells from blood. This TCR derives from a woman aged 18-29 years with type 1 diabetes. This chain links TRBV5-4 with TRBJ2-5; 9 positions agree with TRBD2. The CDR3 DNA is TGTGCCAGCAGCCAAGATCGGGCACTAGCGGGTTCCAGGCAGTACTTC. Its protein is CASSQDRALAGSRQYF.